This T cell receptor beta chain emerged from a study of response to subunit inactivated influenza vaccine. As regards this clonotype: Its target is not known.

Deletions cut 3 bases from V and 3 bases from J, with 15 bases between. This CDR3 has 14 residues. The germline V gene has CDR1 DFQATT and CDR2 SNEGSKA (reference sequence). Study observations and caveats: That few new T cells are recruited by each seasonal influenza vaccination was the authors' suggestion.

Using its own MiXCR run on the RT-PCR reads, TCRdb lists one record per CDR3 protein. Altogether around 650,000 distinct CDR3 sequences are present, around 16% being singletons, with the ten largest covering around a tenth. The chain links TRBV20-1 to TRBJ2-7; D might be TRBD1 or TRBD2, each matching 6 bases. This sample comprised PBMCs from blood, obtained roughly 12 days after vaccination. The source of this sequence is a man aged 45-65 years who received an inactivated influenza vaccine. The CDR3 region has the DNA TGCAGTGCTAGTGGACAGCGGGCTCTCTACGAGCAGTACTTC. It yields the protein CSASGQRALYEQYF.